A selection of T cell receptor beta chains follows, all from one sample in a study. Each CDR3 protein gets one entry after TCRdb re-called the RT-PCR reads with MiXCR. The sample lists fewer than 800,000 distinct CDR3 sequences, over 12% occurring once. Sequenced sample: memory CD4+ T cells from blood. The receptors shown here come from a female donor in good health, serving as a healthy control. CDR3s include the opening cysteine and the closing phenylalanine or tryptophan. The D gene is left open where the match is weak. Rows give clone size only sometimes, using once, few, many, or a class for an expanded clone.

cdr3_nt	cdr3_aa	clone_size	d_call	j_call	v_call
TGTGCCAGCAGAGACGGGGGCAGTCGTAACTATGGCTACACCTTC	CASRDGGSRNYGYTF	few	.	TRBJ1-2	TRBV7-2
TGCAGCGGGACAGGAGATAACACTGAAGCTTTCTTT	CSGTGDNTEAFF	.	TRBD1	TRBJ1-1	TRBV29-1
TGTGCCAGCAGCTTTACCACCCGGGACGAGCAGTACTTC	CASSFTTRDEQYF	few	.	TRBJ2-7	TRBV7-7
TGTGCCAGCAGCTCACTTCGACAGGGCCCCACAGATACGCAGTATTTT	CASSSLRQGPTDTQYF	many	TRBD1	TRBJ2-3	TRBV7-2
TGTGCCAGCAGCCTCGGACAGGCCGCTTTGTACGAGCAGTACTTC	CASSLGQAALYEQYF	many	TRBD1	TRBJ2-7	TRBV4-2
TGTGCCAGCAGTTTTGTCCAGGAAGGTCCCGAGCAGTACTTC	CASSFVQEGPEQYF	few	.	TRBJ2-7	TRBV6-2/TRBV6-3
TGCGCCAGCGGGGACAGGGCTCGCCACGAGCAGTACTTC	CASGDRARHEQYF	.	TRBD1	TRBJ2-7	TRBV5-1
TGTGCCAGCAGTCTCCTTCCCGCGAACACCGGGGAGCTGTTTTTT	CASSLLPANTGELFF	.	.	TRBJ2-2	TRBV2
TGTGCCAGCGGGAGACCGAACACCGGGGAGCTGTTTTTT	CASGRPNTGELFF	few	.	TRBJ2-2	TRBV6-1
TGTGCCAGCAGCCTCGGACAGGGGCTAAGCACAGATACGCAGTATTTT	CASSLGQGLSTDTQYF	.	TRBD1	TRBJ2-3	TRBV28
TGTGCCATGAGGACAGGGAATAATTCACCCCTCCACTTT	CAMRTGNNSPLHF	.	TRBD1	TRBJ1-6	TRBV10-3
TGTGCTAGACCGCCTTTCGTGTGGGGAAACTATGGCTACACCTTC	CARPPFVWGNYGYTF	.	.	TRBJ1-2	TRBV7-7
TGTGCCAGCAGGGATAGTAGCGGCACCGGGGAGCTGTTTTTT	CASRDSSGTGELFF	many	.	TRBJ2-2	TRBV7-9
TGTGCCAGCGTAGTCCAACCTAGCCGCTACAATGAGCAGTTCTTC	CASVVQPSRYNEQFF	.	.	TRBJ2-1	TRBV2
TGTGCCAGCACCATGGGGTCCCTAGCAAGGATCGAGCAGTACTTC	CASTMGSLARIEQYF	.	.	TRBJ2-7	TRBV7-2
TGTGCCAGCAGCTTCCACTGGACCTCCTACGAGCAGTACTTC	CASSFHWTSYEQYF	few	.	TRBJ2-7	TRBV7-2
TGTGCTAGCGGGGCCCCTAGCACAGATACGCAGTATTTT	CASGAPSTDTQYF	few	TRBD2	TRBJ2-3	TRBV10-3
TGTGCCAGCAGCTTGTCGGGAGGGGAGACAGATACGCAGTATTTT	CASSLSGGETDTQYF	many	TRBD2	TRBJ2-3	TRBV7-3
TGTGCCAGCAGCCACCCCCCCCCGCGGGACGAGCAGTACTTC	CASSHPPPRDEQYF	.	.	TRBJ2-7	TRBV6-2/TRBV6-3
TGTGCCAGCAGCCTAGAGGAGGGGGGGACCCAGTACTTC	CASSLEEGGTQYF	many	.	TRBJ2-5	TRBV7-8
TGTGCCAGCAGCTTAGCAGGGGTTTCGGGGCTGGCCAAAAACATTCAGTACTTC	CASSLAGVSGLAKNIQYF	few	.	TRBJ2-4	TRBV7-9
TGTGCCAGCAGTTTCTCGCTTTACGGTGGCGGGTCACCCCTCCACTTT	CASSFSLYGGGSPLHF	.	.	TRBJ1-6	TRBV6-5
TGTGCCATCAGTGCTAGCGGGAGCACAGATACGCAGTATTTT	CAISASGSTDTQYF	many	TRBD2	TRBJ2-3	TRBV10-3
TGTGCCAGCAGCCAAGTTGTTATTCGCGGGGGACGGGACAATGAGCAGTTCTTC	CASSQVVIRGGRDNEQFF	many	TRBD2	TRBJ2-1	TRBV4-2
TGTGCCAGCAGGGGGACAGGGATTAGCAATCAGCCCCAGCATTTT	CASRGTGISNQPQHF	few	TRBD1	TRBJ1-5	TRBV28
TGCAGCGTTGGCATAGGACTAGCGGGAGGCAATGAGCAGTTCTTC	CSVGIGLAGGNEQFF	many	TRBD2	TRBJ2-1	TRBV29-1
TGCAGTGCTAGAGTTTTAGGGGCGAACACTGAAGCTTTCTTT	CSARVLGANTEAFF	few	.	TRBJ1-1	TRBV20-1
TGTGCCATCTCGACTAGCGGGGGGCCAAGCACAGATACGCAGTATTTT	CAISTSGGPSTDTQYF	few	TRBD2	TRBJ2-3	TRBV10-3
TGTGCCAGCAGTTACTACTCTGGGGCCAACGTCCTGACTTTC	CASSYYSGANVLTF	few	.	TRBJ2-6	TRBV6-2/TRBV6-3
TGTGCCAGCAGCTTAGGGGGCGGGATGTTCATCAGCGGGGATACGCAGTATTTT	CASSLGGGMFISGDTQYF	few	.	TRBJ2-3	TRBV7-9
TGCAGCGGAAGACAGGGGATCTCAATGAACACTGAAGCTTTCTTT	CSGRQGISMNTEAFF	.	TRBD1	TRBJ1-1	TRBV29-1
TGCAGTGCTAGAGATCCGTGCGGGAGCCTTAGCTCCTACAATGAGCAGTTCTTC	CSARDPCGSLSSYNEQFF	.	TRBD2	TRBJ2-1	TRBV20-1
TGTGCCAGCAGCCCCCCACAGGGAGGCTACACCTTC	CASSPPQGGYTF	few	.	TRBJ1-2	TRBV7-9
TGCAGTGCTCTTATCAGGGCTCTGCGGGGCTACACCTTC	CSALIRALRGYTF	many	.	TRBJ1-2	TRBV20-1
TGTGCCATCAGTGTATCGCGGGAGGGGGAGCAGTTCTTC	CAISVSREGEQFF	many	TRBD2	TRBJ2-1	TRBV10-3
TGCGCCAGCAGCTCATCAGGGGCGCTGGGAGAGACCCAGTACTTC	CASSSSGALGETQYF	few	.	TRBJ2-5	TRBV5-1
TGTGCTAGTGGTTTCGGTAGCGGGGAGCACAATGAGCAGTTCTTC	CASGFGSGEHNEQFF	.	TRBD2	TRBJ2-1	TRBV12-5
TGTGCCACCCAGGGGGGGAGCTCTGGGGCCAACGTCCTGACTTTC	CATQGGSSGANVLTF	many	.	TRBJ2-6	TRBV6-5
TGCGCCAGCAGCTTGGCCCCCCAGTACCAAGAGACCCAGTACTTC	CASSLAPQYQETQYF	.	.	TRBJ2-5	TRBV5-1
TGTGCCAGCAGCTGGGGCACGGGGACGAACTCCGATTCACCCCTCCACTTT	CASSWGTGTNSDSPLHF	few	.	TRBJ1-6	TRBV5-6
TGTGCCAGCACCTTCTGGCCTAGCGGGAGGGCCGAGGCCGGGGAGCTGTTTTTT	CASTFWPSGRAEAGELFF	many	TRBD2	TRBJ2-2	TRBV12-3/TRBV12-4
TGCAGTGCTGAGGGGATCACCTACGAGCAGTACTTC	CSAEGITYEQYF	many	.	TRBJ2-7	TRBV20-1
TGTGCCAGCAGCTTATTAAGTGTAGGTGTTACAGATACGCAGTATTTT	CASSLLSVGVTDTQYF	few	.	TRBJ2-3	TRBV11-2
TGTGCCAGCTCACTCAACAGGGGGCAATCCTACAATGAGCAGTTCTTC	CASSLNRGQSYNEQFF	once	TRBD1	TRBJ2-1	TRBV18
TGTGCCAGCAGCCCCGGCCGGGGACTAGCAAACACCGGGGAGCTGTTTTTT	CASSPGRGLANTGELFF	few	TRBD2	TRBJ2-2	TRBV7-3
TGTGCCAGCAGACTCTACACGACTAGCGGGTACAATGAGCAGTTCTTC	CASRLYTTSGYNEQFF	many	TRBD2	TRBJ2-1	TRBV6-5
TGCAGTGCCAGAGCTAGCGGAAACTACAATGAGCAGTTCTTC	CSARASGNYNEQFF	.	TRBD2	TRBJ2-1	TRBV20-1